The present T cell receptor (beta chain) was sequenced within a study of regulatory T cells in long-lasting Graves disease. Time point: newly diagnosed GD, antithyroid drugs for less than 3 months. Construction of the TCR library relied on RNA isolated from PBMCs. Construction of TCR beta libraries relied on iRepertoire HTBI primers and on Arm-PCR targeting CDR3 regions. TCRdb re-called the multiplex PCR reads with MiXCR, one entry per CDR3 protein. The sample yields about 620,000 distinct CDR3 sequences, 16% seen once. Trimming cost V 1 base and J 14 bases, with 15 bases left between them. The CDR3 length is 13 residues. This clonotype was found a few times. These same records also appear under a second study, on T cells in Graves' hyperthyroidism and ophthalmopathy.

The genes are TRBV12-3 or TRBV12-4 and TRBJ2-1; D is possibly TRBD2 (5 bases). The material was peripheral blood mononuclear cells (PBMCs), obtained at new diagnosis, from a patient treated with antithyroid drugs. The origin of this receptor is a woman aged 25 to 45 with Graves disease. CDR3 loop: CASSLVSLGSKFF. The CDR3 DNA follows: TGTGCCAGCAGTTTAGTCTCCCTTGGGAGCAAGTTCTTC.